This TCR beta chain came from a study of identifying expanded T cells in peripheral blood (dated by TCRdb to the late 2010s). General notes on the study: Four technical replicates, made by sequencing separate aliquots from the same pool of genomic DNA, were compared pairwise. Overall study results and their limits: The authors expected that over much longer intervals, such as months to years, biological variance in healthy repertoires might increase even further. The binomial model flagged about 1.1 differentially abundant clones between technical replicates but 15 to 17 over about 2 weeks and 18 to 20 over approximately four weeks. For all healthy donors, the variance in clone template counts between roughly 2-week samples rose significantly as total template count increased. Both the number of clones called differentially abundant and the false-positive rate were significantly reduced by the beta-binomial model across all healthy-donor time intervals.

Note on this clone: Its antigen remains undetermined. No base qualities exist here, and no much larger clone lies one base off it.

During the collection period, no immune events, such as infections, were documented for the healthy donors. To calibrate time-dependent variance in a beta-binomial model of T-cell clone differential abundance, blood repertoires from healthy donors were used as a training cohort. There were roughly 10 healthy donors in the training cohort, of whom 3 were female and 7 were male. The donors were between roughly 25 and 70 years old, with an average age of roughly 41 years. Whole blood from each healthy donor was obtained from a commercial supplier and was collected at three time points roughly two weeks apart. For immunosequencing, genomic DNA was extracted from whole blood that had not been sorted. CDR1 and CDR2 are drawn from the germline V gene (reference sequence): LNHDA, SQIVND. Its CDR3 holds 18 amino acids, cysteine through phenylalanine. Just CDR3 DNA is preserved here, 54 bases in frame from base 1. The junction shows trimming of 5 bases on V and 8 bases on J, and the gene matches do not reach 22 bases of it.

The immunoSEQ Assay, which relies on bias-controlled multiplex PCR amplification of genomic DNA, was used to profile TCRbeta CDR3 regions. From the authors' description of their analysis: The absolute abundance of each unique TCRbeta CDR3 region was quantified after sequences were collapsed and filtered. Differential abundance was tested with a binomial (Fisher-equivalent) model and with a beta-binomial model adding time-dependent variance fitted from healthy donors. Clones with fewer than 5 combined templates were removed, and a clone was called differentially abundant if the clone's Benjamini-Hochberg FDR was below 0.01. The form v = (b*log(k)+a)^2 was used to model beta-binomial variance as a function of total template count across the two samples. TCRdb holds this immuneACCESS table with in-frame rearrangements only. Some clones are missing; in checked studies, unresolved V genes explain under half, and the rest has no known cause. The DNA was the basis for D and trimming; V, J and clone size are from that table. This sample gives around 120,000 clones in total; roughly 90% of them show up just once. The top ten hold around 17% of the sample.

The sample comprised blood. The receptor comes from a person aged 18 to 75 in good health. Recombination connected TRBV19 to TRBJ1-2; TRBD1 aligns with 8 central bases. The bases are TGTGCCAGTAGTCGAGATGTCGGTTGGGCAGGGGGCCTGAAAGGCTACACCTTC. It translates as CASSRDVGWAGGLKGYTF.